The rows below give T cell receptor beta chains drawn from one sample of a study of cytomegalovirus exposure and HLA in healthy donors. Here immunoSEQ multiplex PCR was the method, and the copy in TCRdb shows in-frame clones only, minus some. Of about 60,000 clones in the sample, approximately 96% are singletons; the top ten hold 0.9% to 1%. The sequencing sample was made of PBMCs. These receptors originate from a man younger than 30 in good health and CMV-seronegative. The CDR3 runs from the conserved cysteine through the conserved F or W. A D gene is named only where the DNA matches it firmly. The size of a clone is reported for some rows only, either as once, few or many, or as a class for expanded clones.

d_call: TRBD2
j_call: TRBJ2-3
clone_size: .
cdr3_length: 16
v_call: TRBV5-1
cdr3_aa: CASSGSSSGKIDTQYF
cdr3_nt: TGCGCCAGCAGCGGCAGCTCTAGCGGGAAAATAGATACGCAGTATTTT

d_call: .
j_call: TRBJ1-1
clone_size: .
cdr3_length: 13
v_call: TRBV7-2
cdr3_aa: CASSFPGGTEAFF
cdr3_nt: TGTGCCAGCAGCTTTCCCGGGGGCACTGAAGCTTTCTTT

d_call: TRBD2
j_call: TRBJ2-7
clone_size: .
cdr3_length: 15
v_call: TRBV18
cdr3_aa: CASSQRLAGLYEQYF
cdr3_nt: TGTGCCAGCTCCCAAAGACTAGCGGGACTCTACGAGCAGTACTTC

d_call: .
j_call: TRBJ2-1
clone_size: .
cdr3_length: 15
v_call: TRBV5-1
cdr3_aa: CASSLATGSYNEQFF
cdr3_nt: TGCGCCAGCAGCTTGGCGACTGGATCCTACAATGAGCAGTTCTTC

d_call: TRBD1
j_call: TRBJ2-7
clone_size: .
cdr3_length: 13
v_call: TRBV27
cdr3_aa: CASSIGQGDEQYF
cdr3_nt: TGTGCCAGCAGCATAGGACAGGGAGACGAGCAGTACTTC

d_call: TRBD1
j_call: TRBJ2-3
clone_size: .
cdr3_length: 14
v_call: TRBV7-9
cdr3_aa: CASSLGQAFGALYF
cdr3_nt: TGTGCCAGCAGCCTGGGACAGGCTTTTGGTGCTCTGTATTTT

d_call: .
j_call: TRBJ2-1
clone_size: .
cdr3_length: 13
v_call: TRBV9
cdr3_aa: CASSDASPNEQFF
cdr3_nt: TGTGCCAGCAGCGACGCTAGCCCCAATGAGCAGTTCTTC

d_call: TRBD2
j_call: TRBJ2-2
clone_size: .
cdr3_length: 17
v_call: TRBV7-6
cdr3_aa: CASTKREGAVIAGELFF
cdr3_nt: TGTGCCAGCACCAAGCGGGAGGGGGCTGTAATCGCCGGGGAGCTGTTTTTT

d_call: TRBD1
j_call: TRBJ2-7
clone_size: .
cdr3_length: 13
v_call: TRBV2
cdr3_aa: CASSRRQGYEQYF
cdr3_nt: TGTGCCAGCAGCCGCAGACAGGGATACGAGCAGTACTTC

d_call: .
j_call: TRBJ2-3
clone_size: .
cdr3_length: 16
v_call: TRBV7-2
cdr3_aa: CASSMYRSASTDTQYF
cdr3_nt: TGTGCCAGCAGTATGTACAGGAGTGCTAGCACAGATACGCAGTATTTT

d_call: .
j_call: TRBJ1-6
clone_size: .
cdr3_length: 13
v_call: TRBV10-2
cdr3_aa: CASSPGVKSPLHF
cdr3_nt: TGCGCCAGCAGTCCAGGGGTGAAGTCACCCCTCCACTTT

d_call: .
j_call: TRBJ2-1
clone_size: .
cdr3_length: 13
v_call: TRBV19
cdr3_aa: CASSVDRYYEQFF
cdr3_nt: TGTGCCAGTAGTGTCGATCGGTATTATGAGCAGTTCTTC

d_call: TRBD2
j_call: TRBJ2-7
clone_size: once
cdr3_length: 14
v_call: TRBV2
cdr3_aa: CASSEDGRVYEQYF
cdr3_nt: TGTGCCAGCAGTGAAGACGGGAGGGTCTACGAGCAGTACTTC

d_call: .
j_call: TRBJ2-5
clone_size: .
cdr3_length: 15
v_call: TRBV9
cdr3_aa: CASSVDPGRQETQYF
cdr3_nt: TGTGCCAGCAGCGTAGATCCAGGCCGTCAAGAGACCCAGTACTTC

d_call: TRBD2
j_call: TRBJ2-5
clone_size: .
cdr3_length: 13
v_call: TRBV7-9
cdr3_aa: CASSLAGGETQYF
cdr3_nt: TGTGCCAGCAGCCTGGCGGGAGGAGAGACCCAGTACTTC

d_call: TRBD2
j_call: TRBJ2-2
clone_size: .
cdr3_length: 16
v_call: TRBV6-6
cdr3_aa: CASSYSGTSGTGELFF
cdr3_nt: TGTGCCAGCAGTTACTCGGGGACTAGCGGGACCGGGGAGCTGTTTTTT

d_call: .
j_call: TRBJ2-1
clone_size: .
cdr3_length: 14
v_call: TRBV27
cdr3_aa: CASKAGSSYNEQFF
cdr3_nt: TGTGCCAGCAAAGCGGGCAGCTCCTACAATGAGCAGTTCTTC

d_call: .
j_call: TRBJ2-1
clone_size: .
cdr3_length: 14
v_call: TRBV5-6
cdr3_aa: CATGPGTLYNEQFF
cdr3_nt: TGTGCCACCGGGCCGGGAACCCTCTACAATGAGCAGTTCTTC

d_call: TRBD1
j_call: TRBJ2-5
clone_size: .
cdr3_length: 15
v_call: TRBV5-1
cdr3_aa: CASSSGQGTQETQYF
cdr3_nt: TGCGCCAGCAGCTCCGGACAGGGGACCCAAGAGACCCAGTACTTC

d_call: .
j_call: TRBJ2-7
clone_size: once
cdr3_length: 10
v_call: TRBV2
cdr3_aa: CASTGLEQYF
cdr3_nt: TGTGCCAGCACTGGGCTCGAGCAGTACTTC

d_call: TRBD1
j_call: TRBJ2-5
clone_size: once
cdr3_length: 12
v_call: TRBV27
cdr3_aa: CARGQGPETQYF
cdr3_nt: TGTGCCAGAGGACAGGGTCCAGAGACCCAGTACTTC

d_call: TRBD1
j_call: TRBJ1-2
clone_size: .
cdr3_length: 15
v_call: TRBV11-3
cdr3_aa: CASSLVGGQGHGYTF
cdr3_nt: TGTGCCAGCAGCTTAGTAGGGGGACAGGGGCATGGCTACACCTTC

d_call: TRBD1
j_call: TRBJ1-5
clone_size: once
cdr3_length: 18
v_call: TRBV4-1
cdr3_aa: CASSLGPRGRVGNQPQHF
cdr3_nt: TGCGCCAGCAGCCTGGGTCCCAGGGGGCGCGTGGGCAATCAGCCCCAGCATTTT

d_call: TRBD2
j_call: TRBJ2-3
clone_size: .
cdr3_length: 14
v_call: TRBV2
cdr3_aa: CASRVAGGADTQYF
cdr3_nt: TGTGCCAGCAGGGTAGCGGGAGGCGCAGATACGCAGTATTTT

d_call: TRBD1
j_call: TRBJ1-5
clone_size: .
cdr3_length: 16
v_call: TRBV4-1
cdr3_aa: CASSQERGQINQPQHF
cdr3_nt: TGCGCCAGCAGCCAGGAAAGGGGGCAGATAAATCAGCCCCAGCATTTT

d_call: .
j_call: TRBJ1-2
clone_size: .
cdr3_length: 15
v_call: TRBV2
cdr3_aa: CASSDPFDLNYGYTF
cdr3_nt: TGTGCCAGCAGTGATCCCTTTGATCTAAACTATGGCTACACCTTC

d_call: TRBD2
j_call: TRBJ2-7
clone_size: .
cdr3_length: 19
v_call: TRBV28
cdr3_aa: CASSLYPREGRPQDYEQYF
cdr3_nt: TGTGCCAGCAGTTTATATCCACGGGAGGGCCGTCCTCAGGACTACGAGCAGTACTTC

d_call: TRBD1
j_call: TRBJ2-2
clone_size: .
cdr3_length: 19
v_call: TRBV28
cdr3_aa: CASSTRRGQGAILSGELFF
cdr3_nt: TGTGCCAGCAGCACCCGGCGGGGACAGGGGGCAATACTGTCCGGGGAGCTGTTTTTT

d_call: .
j_call: TRBJ1-5
clone_size: once
cdr3_length: 15
v_call: TRBV30
cdr3_aa: CAWSVDGGRNQPQHF
cdr3_nt: TGTGCCTGGAGTGTAGATGGAGGGCGGAATCAGCCCCAGCATTTT

d_call: TRBD1
j_call: TRBJ2-5
clone_size: .
cdr3_length: 16
v_call: TRBV7-2
cdr3_aa: CASSSQTGWPQETQYF
cdr3_nt: TGTGCCAGCAGCTCACAGACAGGGTGGCCCCAAGAGACCCAGTACTTC

d_call: TRBD2
j_call: TRBJ2-3
clone_size: .
cdr3_length: 17
v_call: TRBV4-1
cdr3_aa: CASSQGLAGVLTDTQYF
cdr3_nt: TGCGCCAGCAGCCAAGGGCTAGCGGGAGTGCTAACAGATACGCAGTATTTT

d_call: TRBD2
j_call: TRBJ2-5
clone_size: .
cdr3_length: 12
v_call: TRBV28
cdr3_aa: CACGSTQETQYF
cdr3_nt: TGTGCTTGCGGGAGTACGCAAGAGACCCAGTACTTC

d_call: .
j_call: TRBJ2-7
clone_size: few
cdr3_length: 12
v_call: TRBV30
cdr3_aa: CAFRDTSYEQYF
cdr3_nt: TGTGCCTTCCGGGACACGTCCTACGAGCAGTACTTC

d_call: TRBD2
j_call: TRBJ2-7
clone_size: .
cdr3_length: 15
v_call: TRBV27
cdr3_aa: CASSLKSSGSYEQYF
cdr3_nt: TGTGCCAGCAGTCTCAAATCTAGCGGGAGCTACGAGCAGTACTTC

d_call: .
j_call: TRBJ2-5
clone_size: .
cdr3_length: 14
v_call: TRBV6-5
cdr3_aa: CASRVSGVQETQYF
cdr3_nt: TGTGCCAGCAGGGTCTCCGGGGTGCAAGAGACCCAGTACTTC

d_call: .
j_call: TRBJ2-2
clone_size: .
cdr3_length: 13
v_call: TRBV14
cdr3_aa: CASSPGDTGELFF
cdr3_nt: TGTGCCAGCAGCCCAGGGGACACCGGGGAGCTGTTTTTT

d_call: .
j_call: TRBJ1-1
clone_size: .
cdr3_length: 12
v_call: TRBV9
cdr3_aa: CASRAGFDGAFF
cdr3_nt: TGTGCCAGCAGAGCAGGGTTCGATGGAGCTTTCTTT

d_call: TRBD1
j_call: TRBJ2-7
clone_size: .
cdr3_length: 14
v_call: TRBV6-6
cdr3_aa: CASSYSGTGYEQYF
cdr3_nt: TGTGCCAGCAGTTACTCAGGGACAGGGTACGAGCAGTACTTC

d_call: .
j_call: TRBJ2-1
clone_size: .
cdr3_length: 11
v_call: TRBV20-1
cdr3_aa: CSARWGTEQFF
cdr3_nt: TGCAGTGCTAGATGGGGGACAGAGCAGTTCTTC

d_call: .
j_call: TRBJ2-3
clone_size: .
cdr3_length: 12
v_call: TRBV18
cdr3_aa: CASSPAGDTQYF
cdr3_nt: TGTGCCAGCTCACCAGCGGGGGATACGCAGTATTTT

d_call: TRBD1
j_call: TRBJ1-2
clone_size: .
cdr3_length: 15
v_call: TRBV28
cdr3_aa: CAISPPGQTRYGYTF
cdr3_nt: TGTGCCATCTCACCCCCGGGACAGACGAGGTATGGCTACACCTTC

d_call: .
j_call: TRBJ2-2
clone_size: .
cdr3_length: 15
v_call: TRBV6-5
cdr3_aa: CASSYETGNTGELFF
cdr3_nt: TGTGCCAGCAGTTACGAGACAGGGAACACCGGGGAGCTGTTTTTT

d_call: TRBD2
j_call: TRBJ2-3
clone_size: .
cdr3_length: 14
v_call: TRBV27
cdr3_aa: CASSPRLAVDTQYF
cdr3_nt: TGTGCCAGCAGTCCCCGACTAGCGGTAGATACGCAGTATTTT

d_call: .
j_call: TRBJ2-7
clone_size: .
cdr3_length: 14
v_call: TRBV7-2
cdr3_aa: CASSSGGVGYEQYF
cdr3_nt: TGTGCCAGCAGTTCCGGGGGAGTCGGTTACGAGCAGTACTTC

d_call: TRBD1
j_call: TRBJ2-1
clone_size: .
cdr3_length: 15
v_call: TRBV19
cdr3_aa: CASSRVPGQVNEQFF
cdr3_nt: TGTGCCAGTAGTAGAGTCCCGGGACAGGTTAATGAGCAGTTCTTC

d_call: .
j_call: TRBJ2-3
clone_size: .
cdr3_length: 15
v_call: TRBV28
cdr3_aa: CASRTQGGSTDTQYF
cdr3_nt: TGTGCCAGCAGGACCCAGGGGGGTAGCACAGATACGCAGTATTTT

d_call: .
j_call: TRBJ2-5
clone_size: .
cdr3_length: 15
v_call: TRBV6-5
cdr3_aa: CASKSWQGGQETQYF
cdr3_nt: TGTGCCAGCAAATCCTGGCAGGGCGGCCAAGAGACCCAGTACTTC

d_call: .
j_call: TRBJ2-7
clone_size: once
cdr3_length: 13
v_call: TRBV23-1
cdr3_aa: CASSQGTGDEQYF
cdr3_nt: TGCGCCAGCAGTCAGGGGACTGGGGACGAGCAGTACTTC

d_call: .
j_call: TRBJ2-1
clone_size: .
cdr3_length: 15
v_call: TRBV27
cdr3_aa: CASSFRQVNVNEQFF
cdr3_nt: TGTGCCAGCAGTTTCCGACAGGTTAACGTTAATGAGCAGTTCTTC

d_call: TRBD2
j_call: TRBJ2-7
clone_size: .
cdr3_length: 17
v_call: TRBV11-1
cdr3_aa: CASSLGRLAGVIYEQYF
cdr3_nt: TGTGCCAGCAGCTTAGGTCGACTAGCGGGAGTTATCTACGAGCAGTACTTC

d_call: .
j_call: TRBJ2-2
clone_size: .
cdr3_length: 17
v_call: TRBV9
cdr3_aa: CASSDQDPSLAGGELFF
cdr3_nt: TGTGCCAGCAGCGACCAAGACCCATCCTTGGCGGGCGGGGAGCTGTTTTTT

d_call: .
j_call: TRBJ2-2
clone_size: .
cdr3_length: 12
v_call: TRBV7-2
cdr3_aa: CASTRAGGELFF
cdr3_nt: TGTGCCAGCACCCGGGCGGGCGGGGAGCTGTTTTTT

d_call: .
j_call: TRBJ1-3
clone_size: .
cdr3_length: 14
v_call: TRBV2
cdr3_aa: CASDRRLSGNTIYF
cdr3_nt: TGTGCCAGCGACAGGCGCCTCTCTGGAAACACCATATATTTT

d_call: TRBD2
j_call: TRBJ2-7
clone_size: .
cdr3_length: 17
v_call: TRBV18
cdr3_aa: CASSTTPGLAGLYEQYF
cdr3_nt: TGTGCCAGCTCAACTACTCCGGGACTAGCGGGCCTCTACGAGCAGTACTTC

d_call: .
j_call: TRBJ2-3
clone_size: .
cdr3_length: 15
v_call: TRBV6-1
cdr3_aa: CASSEGSAGRDTQYF
cdr3_nt: TGTGCCAGCAGTGAAGGATCGGCAGGGCGAGATACGCAGTATTTT

d_call: .
j_call: TRBJ1-1
clone_size: .
cdr3_length: 17
v_call: TRBV9
cdr3_aa: CASSVGPSGTTNTEAFF
cdr3_nt: TGTGCCAGCAGCGTAGGGCCCTCCGGGACAACGAACACTGAAGCTTTCTTT